This TCR beta chain stems from a study of Graves' ophthalmopathy and Graves' hyperthyroidism. Comment on this clonotype: Its specificity is not known.

The authors amplified TCR beta CDR3 regions from RNA transcripts. Second-round multiplex PCR came after a first-round RT-PCR that employed HTBI primers. A single record per CDR3 protein comes from TCRdb applying MiXCR to the multiplex PCR reads. This sample has 1 million to 1.3 million distinct CDR3 sequences; about two fifths occur once, and the top ten carry 11%. Findings and limits, study-wide: Among thyroid clonotypes expanded above 0.001 frequency, most also appeared in blood. Ophthalmopathy progression cases were predicted by the model with 70.59% sensitivity and less than 85% specificity.

The sample consisted of peripheral blood or thyroid tissue (not recorded which). The sequence was obtained from an adult man with Graves' hyperthyroidism.

The CDR3 sequence: CASSPGQGLLETQYF. The CDR3 region has the DNA TGTGCCAGCAGCCCGGGACAGGGACTGTTAGAGACCCAGTACTTC. This chain connects TRBV7-8 to TRBJ2-5; TRBD1 matches at 9 bases. Trimming at V came to 5 bases and at J to 4 bases, leaving 8 bases not matched to a gene. CDR1 SGHVS and CDR2 FQNEAQ come from the germline V gene. The CDR3 loop spans 15 amino acids.